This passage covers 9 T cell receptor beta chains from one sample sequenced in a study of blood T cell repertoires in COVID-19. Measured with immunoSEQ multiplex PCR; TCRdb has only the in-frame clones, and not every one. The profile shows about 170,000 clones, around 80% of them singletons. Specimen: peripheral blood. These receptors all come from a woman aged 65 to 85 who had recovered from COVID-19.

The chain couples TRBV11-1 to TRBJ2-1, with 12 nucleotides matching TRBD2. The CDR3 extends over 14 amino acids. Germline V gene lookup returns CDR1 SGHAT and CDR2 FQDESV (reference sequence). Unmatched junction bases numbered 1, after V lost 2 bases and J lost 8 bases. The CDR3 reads CASSLLAGGYEQFF. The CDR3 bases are TGTGCCAGCAGCTTACTAGCGGGAGGGTATGAGCAGTTCTTC.

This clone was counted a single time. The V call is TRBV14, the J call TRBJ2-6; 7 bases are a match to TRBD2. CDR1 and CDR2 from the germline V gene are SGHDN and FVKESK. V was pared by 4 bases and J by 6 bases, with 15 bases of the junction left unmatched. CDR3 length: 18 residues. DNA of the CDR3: TGTGCCAGCAGCCGAGCCGGTCATGGGAGGGTAGAGGCCAACGTCCTGACTTTC. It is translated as CASSRAGHGRVEANVLTF.

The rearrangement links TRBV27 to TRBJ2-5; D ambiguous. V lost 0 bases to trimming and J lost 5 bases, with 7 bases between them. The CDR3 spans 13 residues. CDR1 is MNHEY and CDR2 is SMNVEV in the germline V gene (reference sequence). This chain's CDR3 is CASSLSAGETQYF. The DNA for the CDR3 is TGTGCCAGCAGTTTATCAGCCGGGGAGACCCAGTACTTC.

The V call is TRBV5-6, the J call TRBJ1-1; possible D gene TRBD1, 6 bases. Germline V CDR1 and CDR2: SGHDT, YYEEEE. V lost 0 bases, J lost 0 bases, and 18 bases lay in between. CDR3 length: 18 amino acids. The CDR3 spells CASSLDPRVGDMNTEAFF. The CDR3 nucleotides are TGTGCCAGCAGCTTGGATCCCAGGGTAGGGGACATGAACACTGAAGCTTTCTTT.

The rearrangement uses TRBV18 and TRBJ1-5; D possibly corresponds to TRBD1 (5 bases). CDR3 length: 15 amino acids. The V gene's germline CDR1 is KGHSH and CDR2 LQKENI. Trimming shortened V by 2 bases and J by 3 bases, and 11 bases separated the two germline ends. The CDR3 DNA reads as TGTGCCAGCTCACCAGAGTGGGGCCCCAATCAGCCCCAGCATTTT. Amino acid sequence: CASSPEWGPNQPQHF.

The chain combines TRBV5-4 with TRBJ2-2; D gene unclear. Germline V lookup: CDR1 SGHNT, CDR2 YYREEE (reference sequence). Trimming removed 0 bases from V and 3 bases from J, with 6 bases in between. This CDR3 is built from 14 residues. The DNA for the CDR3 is TGTGCCAGCAGCTTGGGGCAGTACACCGGGGAGCTGTTTTTT. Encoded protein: CASSLGQYTGELFF.

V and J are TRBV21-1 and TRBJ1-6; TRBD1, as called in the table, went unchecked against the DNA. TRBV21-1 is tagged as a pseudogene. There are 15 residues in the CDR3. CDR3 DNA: TGTGCCAGCAGCGCAGACAGGGGGCACGGTTCACCCCTCCACTTT. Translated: CASSADRGHGSPLHF.

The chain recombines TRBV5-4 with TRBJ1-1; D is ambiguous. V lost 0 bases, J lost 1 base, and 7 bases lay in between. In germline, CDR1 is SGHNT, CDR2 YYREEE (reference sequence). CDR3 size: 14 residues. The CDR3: CASSLEQRNTEAFF. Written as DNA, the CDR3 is TGTGCCAGCAGCTTGGAACAGAGGAACACTGAAGCTTTCTTT.

The CDR3 here is CACRPPRGGANEQFF. In nucleotides, the CDR3 is TGTGCCTGCCGACCACCCCGGGGGGGCGCGAATGAGCAGTTCTTC. The chain recombines TRBV30 with TRBJ2-1; 8 bases are a match to TRBD2. CDR1 and CDR2 (germline): GTSNPN, SVGIG (reference sequence). V lost 6 bases to trimming and J lost 7 bases; unmatched junction nucleotides: 14. This CDR3 region has 15 residues.